The source of this TCR beta chain is a study of blood T cell repertoires in COVID-19. Original methodology: Researchers report that nucleated cell counts were estimated from reference gene primer amplification. TCRdb's table, derived via immunoSEQ multiplex PCR, lists solely in-frame clones and lacks some. V, J and clone size are those of that table, while D and trimming were read from the DNA. In the table there are about 170,000 clones, under 90% of which are singletons. Trimming pared 0 bases from V and 0 bases from J, leaving 2 bases between. Germline loops: CDR1 SGHTA, CDR2 FQGNSA. The CDR3 loop spans 13 amino acids.

The sample consisted of peripheral blood. The chain combines TRBV7-2 with TRBJ2-5, with D uncertain. This TCR was recovered from a woman at least 80 years old with acute or convalescent COVID-19. The CDR3 loop is CASSLAYQETQYF. CDR3 bases: TGTGCCAGCAGCTTAGCCTACCAAGAGACCCAGTACTTC.